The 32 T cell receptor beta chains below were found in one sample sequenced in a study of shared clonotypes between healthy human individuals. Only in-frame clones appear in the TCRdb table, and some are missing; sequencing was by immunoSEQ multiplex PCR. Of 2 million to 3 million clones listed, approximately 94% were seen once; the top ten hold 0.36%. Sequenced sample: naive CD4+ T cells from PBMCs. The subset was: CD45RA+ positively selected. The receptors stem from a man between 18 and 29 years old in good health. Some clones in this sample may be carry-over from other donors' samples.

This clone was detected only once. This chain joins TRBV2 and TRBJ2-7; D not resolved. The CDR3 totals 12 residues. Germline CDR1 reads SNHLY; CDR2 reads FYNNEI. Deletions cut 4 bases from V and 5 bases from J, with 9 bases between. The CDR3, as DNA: TGTGCCAGCAGTGGTCCAGGAAACGAGCAGTACTTC. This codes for CASSGPGNEQYF.

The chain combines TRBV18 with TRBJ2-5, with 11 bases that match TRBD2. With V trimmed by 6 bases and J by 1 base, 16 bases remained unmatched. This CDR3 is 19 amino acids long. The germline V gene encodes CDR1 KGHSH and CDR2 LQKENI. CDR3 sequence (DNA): TGTGCCAGCTCTTCCTTTCCGGGACTAGCGGCCGATATCCAAGAGACCCAGTACTTC. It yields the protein CASSSFPGLAADIQETQYF.

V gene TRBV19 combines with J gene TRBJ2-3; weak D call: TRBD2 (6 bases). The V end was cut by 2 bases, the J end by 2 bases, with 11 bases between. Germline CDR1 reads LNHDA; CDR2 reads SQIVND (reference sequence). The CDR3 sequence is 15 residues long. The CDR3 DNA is TGTGCCAGTAGTATAAGGAGGGAGCCCACAGATACGCAGTATTTT. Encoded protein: CASSIRREPTDTQYF.

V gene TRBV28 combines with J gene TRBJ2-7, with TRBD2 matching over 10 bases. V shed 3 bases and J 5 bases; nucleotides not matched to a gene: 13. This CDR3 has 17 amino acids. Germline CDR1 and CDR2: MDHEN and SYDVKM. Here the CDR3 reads CASSFSPSGSLSHEQYF. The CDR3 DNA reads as TGTGCCAGCAGTTTTTCGCCTAGCGGGAGTCTTTCCCACGAGCAGTACTTC.

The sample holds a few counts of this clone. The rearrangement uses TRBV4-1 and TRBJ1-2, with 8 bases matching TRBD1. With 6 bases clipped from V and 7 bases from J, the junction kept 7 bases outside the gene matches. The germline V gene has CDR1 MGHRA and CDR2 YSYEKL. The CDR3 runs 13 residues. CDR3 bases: TGCGCCAGCAGTAAGGACAGGGAGTTTGGCTACACCTTC. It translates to CASSKDREFGYTF.

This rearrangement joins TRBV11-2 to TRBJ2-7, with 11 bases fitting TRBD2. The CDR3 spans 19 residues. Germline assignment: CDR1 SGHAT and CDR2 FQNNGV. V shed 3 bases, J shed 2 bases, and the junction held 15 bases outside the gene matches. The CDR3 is CASSFRTGKTSGEPYEQYF. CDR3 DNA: TGTGCCAGCAGCTTTCGCACGGGGAAGACTAGCGGGGAGCCCTACGAGCAGTACTTC. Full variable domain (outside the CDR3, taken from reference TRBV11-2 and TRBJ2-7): EAGVAQSPRYKIIEKRQSVAFWCNPISGHATLYWYQQILGQGPKLLIQFQNNGVVDDSQLPKDRFSAERLKGVDSTLKIQPAKLEDSAVYLCASSFRTGKTSGEPYEQYFGPGTRLTVT.

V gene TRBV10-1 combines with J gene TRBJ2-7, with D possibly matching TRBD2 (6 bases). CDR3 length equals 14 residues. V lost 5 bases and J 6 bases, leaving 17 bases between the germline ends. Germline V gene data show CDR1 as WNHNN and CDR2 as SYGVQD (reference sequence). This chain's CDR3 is CASSPRIAASEQYF. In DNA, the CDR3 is TGCGCCAGCAGTCCTCGGATAGCGGCAAGCGAGCAGTACTTC.

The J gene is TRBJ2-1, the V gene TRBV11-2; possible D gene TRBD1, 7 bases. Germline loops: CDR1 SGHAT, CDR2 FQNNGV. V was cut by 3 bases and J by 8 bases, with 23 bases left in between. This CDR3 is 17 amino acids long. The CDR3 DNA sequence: TGTGCCAGCAGCTTTAGGGACTCAACACCAGGGGGGCATGAGCAGTTCTTC. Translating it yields CASSFRDSTPGGHEQFF.

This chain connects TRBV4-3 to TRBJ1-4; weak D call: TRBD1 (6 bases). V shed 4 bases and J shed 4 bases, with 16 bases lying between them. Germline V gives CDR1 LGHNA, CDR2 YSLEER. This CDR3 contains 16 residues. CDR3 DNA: TGCGCCAGCAGCCCCCGACAGGCTGGACGTAATGAAAAACTGTTTTTT. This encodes CASSPRQAGRNEKLFF.

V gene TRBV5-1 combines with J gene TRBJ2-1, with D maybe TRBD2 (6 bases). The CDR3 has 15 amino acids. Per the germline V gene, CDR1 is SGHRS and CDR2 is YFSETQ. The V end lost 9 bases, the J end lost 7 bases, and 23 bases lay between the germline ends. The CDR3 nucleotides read TGCGCCACCCAGGTCGGGCTCGGGACTGGGAATGAGCAGTTCTTC. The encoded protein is CATQVGLGTGNEQFF.

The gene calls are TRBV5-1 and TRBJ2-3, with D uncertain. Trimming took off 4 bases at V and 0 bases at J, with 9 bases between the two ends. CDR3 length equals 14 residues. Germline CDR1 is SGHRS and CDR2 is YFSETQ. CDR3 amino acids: CASSARSSTDTQYF. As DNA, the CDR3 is TGCGCCAGCAGCGCCCGATCTAGCACAGATACGCAGTATTTT.

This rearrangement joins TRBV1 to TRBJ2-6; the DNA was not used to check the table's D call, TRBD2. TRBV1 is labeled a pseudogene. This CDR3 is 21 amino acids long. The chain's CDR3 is CTSSQITRPGLESSGANVLTF. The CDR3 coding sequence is TGCACCAGCAGCCAAATAACCAGACCGGGACTAGAATCCTCTGGGGCCAACGTCCTGACTTTC.

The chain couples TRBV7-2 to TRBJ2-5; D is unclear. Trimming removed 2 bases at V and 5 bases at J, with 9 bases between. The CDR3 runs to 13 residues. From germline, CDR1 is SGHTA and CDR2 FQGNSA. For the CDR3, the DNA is TGTGCCAGCAGCTTAAACTTCGGGGAGACCCAGTACTTC. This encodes CASSLNFGETQYF.

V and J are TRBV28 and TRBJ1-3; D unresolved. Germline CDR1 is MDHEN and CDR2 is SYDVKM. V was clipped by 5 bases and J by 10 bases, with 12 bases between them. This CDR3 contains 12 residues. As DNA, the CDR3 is TGTGCCAGCAGTATCCTCTCAAGGACCATATATTTT. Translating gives CASSILSRTIYF.

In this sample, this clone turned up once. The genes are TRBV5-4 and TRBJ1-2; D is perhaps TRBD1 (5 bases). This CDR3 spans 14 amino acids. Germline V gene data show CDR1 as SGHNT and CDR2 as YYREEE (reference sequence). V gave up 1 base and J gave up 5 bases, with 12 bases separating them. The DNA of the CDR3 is TGTGCCAGCAGCTTGTCCGGGGCTCGGTATGGCTACACCTTC. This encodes CASSLSGARYGYTF.

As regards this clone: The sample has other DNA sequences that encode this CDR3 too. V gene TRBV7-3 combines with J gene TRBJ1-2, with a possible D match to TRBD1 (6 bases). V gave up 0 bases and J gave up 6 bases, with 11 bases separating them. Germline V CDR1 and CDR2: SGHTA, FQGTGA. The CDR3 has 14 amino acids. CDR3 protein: CASSLTAAGDGYTF. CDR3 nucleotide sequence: TGTGCCAGCAGCTTAACCGCGGCAGGGGATGGCTACACCTTC.

This CDR3 reads CASSFSGSISGELFF. CDR3 nucleotide sequence: TGTGCCAGCTCATTTAGCGGGAGTATTTCCGGGGAGCTGTTTTTT. This chain uses TRBV18 with TRBJ2-2, with 9 nucleotides matching TRBD2. V was pared by 5 bases and J by 6 bases, with 7 bases of the junction left unmatched. The CDR3 covers 15 residues. Per the germline V gene, CDR1 is KGHSH and CDR2 is LQKENI.

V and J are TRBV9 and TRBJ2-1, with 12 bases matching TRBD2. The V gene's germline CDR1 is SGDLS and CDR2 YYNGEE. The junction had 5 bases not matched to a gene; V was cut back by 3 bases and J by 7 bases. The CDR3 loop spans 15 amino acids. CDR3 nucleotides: TGTGCCAGCAGCGCTAGCGGGAGGGCCGATAATGAGCAGTTCTTC. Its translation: CASSASGRADNEQFF. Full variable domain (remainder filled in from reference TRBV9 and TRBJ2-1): DSGVTQTPKHLITATGQRVTLRCSPRSGDLSVYWYQQSLDQGLQFLIQYYNGEERAKGNILERFSAQQFPDLHSELNLSSLELGDSALYFCASSASGRADNEQFFGPGTRLTVL.

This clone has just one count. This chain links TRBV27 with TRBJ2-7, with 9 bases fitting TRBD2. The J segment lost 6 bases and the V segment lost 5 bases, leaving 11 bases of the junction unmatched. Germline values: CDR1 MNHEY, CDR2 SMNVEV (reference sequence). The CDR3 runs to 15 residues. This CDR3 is CASSPVAGEATEQYF. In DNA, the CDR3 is TGTGCCAGCAGTCCGGTAGCGGGAGAGGCTACCGAGCAGTACTTC.

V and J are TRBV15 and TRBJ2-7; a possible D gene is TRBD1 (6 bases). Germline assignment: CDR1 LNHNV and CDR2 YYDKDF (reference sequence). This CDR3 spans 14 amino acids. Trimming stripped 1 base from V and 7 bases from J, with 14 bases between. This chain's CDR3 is CATSRAIQGWEQYF. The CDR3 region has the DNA TGTGCCACCAGCAGAGCCATACAGGGCTGGGAGCAGTACTTC.

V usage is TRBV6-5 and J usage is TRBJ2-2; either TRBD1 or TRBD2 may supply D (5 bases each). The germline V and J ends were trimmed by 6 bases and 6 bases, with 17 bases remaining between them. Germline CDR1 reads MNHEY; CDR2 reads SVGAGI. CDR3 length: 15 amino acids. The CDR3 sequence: CASRKTAGSPGELFF. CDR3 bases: TGTGCCAGCAGGAAGACCGCAGGGAGTCCCGGGGAGCTGTTTTTT.

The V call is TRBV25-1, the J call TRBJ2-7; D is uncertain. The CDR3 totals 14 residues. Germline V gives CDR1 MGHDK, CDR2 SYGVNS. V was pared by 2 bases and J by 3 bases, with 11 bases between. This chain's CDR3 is CASSEGVSYYEQYF. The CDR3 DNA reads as TGTGCCAGCAGTGAAGGCGTCAGCTACTACGAGCAGTACTTC.

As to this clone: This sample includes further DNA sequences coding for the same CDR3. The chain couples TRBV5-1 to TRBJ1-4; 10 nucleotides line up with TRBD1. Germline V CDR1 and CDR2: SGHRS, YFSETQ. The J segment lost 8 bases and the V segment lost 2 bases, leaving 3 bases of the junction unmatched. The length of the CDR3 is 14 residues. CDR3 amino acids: CASSFGTGEEKLFF. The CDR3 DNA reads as TGCGCCAGCAGCTTTGGGACAGGGGAGGAAAAACTGTTTTTT.

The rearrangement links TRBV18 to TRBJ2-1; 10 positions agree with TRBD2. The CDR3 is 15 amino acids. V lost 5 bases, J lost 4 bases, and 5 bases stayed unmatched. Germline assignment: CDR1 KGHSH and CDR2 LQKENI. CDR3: CASSSGRAIYNEQFF. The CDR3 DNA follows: TGTGCCAGCTCAAGCGGGAGGGCTATATACAATGAGCAGTTCTTC.

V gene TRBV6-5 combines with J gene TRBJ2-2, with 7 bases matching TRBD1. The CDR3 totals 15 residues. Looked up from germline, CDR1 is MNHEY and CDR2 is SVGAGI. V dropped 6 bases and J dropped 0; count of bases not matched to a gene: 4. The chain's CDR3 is CASRIGTANTGELFF. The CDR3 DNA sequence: TGTGCCAGCAGGATTGGGACAGCGAACACCGGGGAGCTGTTTTTT.

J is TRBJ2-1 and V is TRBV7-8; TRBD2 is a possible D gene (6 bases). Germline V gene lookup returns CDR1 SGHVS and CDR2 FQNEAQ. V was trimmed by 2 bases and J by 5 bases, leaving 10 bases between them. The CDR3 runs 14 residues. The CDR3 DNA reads TGTGCCAGCAGCTTAAGGGCGGGGAACAATGAGCAGTTCTTC. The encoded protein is CASSLRAGNNEQFF. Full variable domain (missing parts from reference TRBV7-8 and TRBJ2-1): GAGVSQSPRYKVAKRGQDVALRCDPISGHVSLFWYQQALGQGPEFLTYFQNEAQLDKSGLPSDRFFAERPEGSVSTLKIQRTQQEDSAVYLCASSLRAGNNEQFFGPGTRLTVL.

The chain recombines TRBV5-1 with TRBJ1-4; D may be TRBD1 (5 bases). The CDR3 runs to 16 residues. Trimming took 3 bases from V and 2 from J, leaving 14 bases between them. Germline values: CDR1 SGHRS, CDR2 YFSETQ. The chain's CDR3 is CASSSRPGDTNEKLFF. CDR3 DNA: TGCGCCAGCAGCTCGCGCCCCGGGGACACTAATGAAAAACTGTTTTTT.

CDR3 sequence reads: CASSSDPQGEQYF. The CDR3, as DNA: TGTGCCAGCAGCTCGGACCCACAGGGGGAGCAGTACTTC. The chain links TRBV11-2 to TRBJ2-7; 7 bases are a match to TRBD1. V lost 4 bases to trimming and J lost 7 bases; unmatched junction nucleotides: 7. There are 13 residues in the CDR3. CDR1 is SGHAT and CDR2 is FQNNGV in the germline V gene.

CDR3 in DNA: TGTGCCAGCAGCCCCCGGGGGACCCAGTACTTC. Translated: CASSPRGTQYF. V usage is TRBV11-2 and J usage is TRBJ2-5; a weak D match, TRBD2 (5 bases). This CDR3 spans 11 amino acids. V lost 5 bases to trimming and J lost 7 bases, with 8 bases between them. Looked up from germline, CDR1 is SGHAT and CDR2 is FQNNGV.

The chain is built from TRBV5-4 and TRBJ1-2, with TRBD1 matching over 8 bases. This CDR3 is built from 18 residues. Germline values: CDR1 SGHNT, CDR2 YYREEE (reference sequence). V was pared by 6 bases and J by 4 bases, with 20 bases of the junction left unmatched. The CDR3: CASIHFPTGERRPYGYTF. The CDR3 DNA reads TGTGCCAGCATCCATTTCCCGACAGGGGAGAGAAGACCCTATGGCTACACCTTC.

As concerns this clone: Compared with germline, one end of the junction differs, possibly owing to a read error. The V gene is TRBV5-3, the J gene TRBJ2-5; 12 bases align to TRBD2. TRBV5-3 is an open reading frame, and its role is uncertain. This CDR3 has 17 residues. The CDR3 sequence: CTRSLAGLAGKGETQYF. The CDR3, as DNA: TGTACCAGAAGCTTGGCGGGACTAGCGGGCAAGGGGGAGACCCAGTACTTC.

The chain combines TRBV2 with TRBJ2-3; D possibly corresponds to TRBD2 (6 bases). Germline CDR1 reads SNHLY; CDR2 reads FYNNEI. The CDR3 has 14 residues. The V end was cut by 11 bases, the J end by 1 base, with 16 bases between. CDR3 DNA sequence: TGTGCCTCCCAGACGGACTACCGCACAGATACGCAGTATTTT. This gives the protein CASQTDYRTDTQYF.